The T cell receptor beta chain described here comes from a study of blood T cell repertoires in COVID-19. Study-wide context: Sites across the United States, Italy and Spain contributed samples from acute and convalescent COVID-19. The cDNA or gDNA used as material had been derived from T cells, B-cell-depleted T cells, or PBMCs.

Cohort assignment relied on participant-reported clinical history. Looked up from germline, CDR1 is LGHDT and CDR2 is YNNKEL (reference sequence). The CDR3 contains 15 residues. V lost 6 bases to trimming and J lost 2 bases; unmatched junction nucleotides: 7. Libraries were prepared by immunoSEQ multiplex PCR; TCRdb keeps only in-frame clonotypes and omits some of them. The data hold some 180,000 clones, with roughly 82% observed a single time. V gene TRBV3-1 (or the pseudogene TRBV3-2) combines with J gene TRBJ2-1; 7 bases map to TRBD1. The sample was PBMCs or T cells enriched from blood (not recorded which). The clonotype comes from a woman aged 60-75 years with acute COVID-19. Written as DNA, the CDR3 is TGTGCCAGCAGACAAACAGGGGTGGCCTACAATGAGCAGTTCTTC. This codes for CASRQTGVAYNEQFF.